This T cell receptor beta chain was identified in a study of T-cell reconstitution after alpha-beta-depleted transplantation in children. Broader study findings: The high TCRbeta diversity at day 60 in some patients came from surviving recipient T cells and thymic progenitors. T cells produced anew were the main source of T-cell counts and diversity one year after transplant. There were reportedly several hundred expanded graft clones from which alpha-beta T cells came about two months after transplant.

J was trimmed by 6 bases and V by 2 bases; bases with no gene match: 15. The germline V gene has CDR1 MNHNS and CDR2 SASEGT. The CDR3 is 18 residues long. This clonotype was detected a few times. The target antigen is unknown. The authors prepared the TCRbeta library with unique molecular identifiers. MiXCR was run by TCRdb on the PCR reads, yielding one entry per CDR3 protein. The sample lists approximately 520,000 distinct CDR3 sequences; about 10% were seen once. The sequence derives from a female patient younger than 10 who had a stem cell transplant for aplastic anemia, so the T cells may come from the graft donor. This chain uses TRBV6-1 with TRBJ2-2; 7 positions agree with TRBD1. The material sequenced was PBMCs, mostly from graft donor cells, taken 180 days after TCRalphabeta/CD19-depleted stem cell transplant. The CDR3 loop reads CASSEMGWAGGLAGELFF. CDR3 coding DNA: TGTGCCAGCAGTGAAATGGGTTGGGCAGGGGGATTGGCCGGGGAGCTGTTTTTT.